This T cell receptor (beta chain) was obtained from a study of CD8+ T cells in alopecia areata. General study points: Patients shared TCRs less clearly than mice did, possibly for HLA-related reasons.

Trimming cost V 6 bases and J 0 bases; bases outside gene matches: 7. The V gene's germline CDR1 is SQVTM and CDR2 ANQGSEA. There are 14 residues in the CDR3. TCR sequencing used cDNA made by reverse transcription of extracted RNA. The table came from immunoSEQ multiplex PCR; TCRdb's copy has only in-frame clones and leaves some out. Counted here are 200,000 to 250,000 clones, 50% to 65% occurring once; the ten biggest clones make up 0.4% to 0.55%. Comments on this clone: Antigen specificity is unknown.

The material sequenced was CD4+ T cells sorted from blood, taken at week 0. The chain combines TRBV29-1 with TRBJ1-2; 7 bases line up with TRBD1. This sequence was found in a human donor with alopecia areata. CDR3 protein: CSVRQGGTNYGYTF. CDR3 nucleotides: TGCAGCGTACGACAGGGTGGGACTAACTATGGCTACACCTTC.